This TCR beta chain derives from a study of beta chain features in type 1 diabetes. This clone showed up just a few times. Its target is unknown. Overall study findings and caveats: Shorter templates may be favored by PCR, equally so in patients and controls. Significant though moderate, a shortening of TCRB CDR3s appeared in all four CD4+ subsets of Type 1 diabetes patients.

V was shortened by 3 bases and J by 1 base, with 11 bases between the two germline ends. The CDR3 sequence is 15 residues long. Germline loops: CDR1 SGHDN, CDR2 FVKESK. Sequencing targeted expressed TCRB transcripts, as all isolated RNA had been reverse transcribed. Generated by immunoSEQ multiplex PCR, the TCRdb table keeps only in-frame clones and is missing some. Of 500,000 to 850,000 clones detected, around 15% appear once; the ten largest clones hold approximately 0.042%. This receptor was identified in a man between 18 and 35 years old with type 1 diabetes. The chain is built from TRBV14 and TRBJ2-3; D possibly corresponds to TRBD1 (6 bases). Input material: naive CD4+ T cells from blood. The CDR3 DNA follows: TGTGCCAGCAGCCACCGGGACACACGCACAGATACGCAGTATTTT. Protein product: CASSHRDTRTDTQYF.